This TCR beta chain was sequenced for a study of CD8 T cells in ankylosing spondylitis (dated by TCRdb to about 2017). For the study in its entirety: The study set out to find disease-linked TCR variants by profiling T cell receptor beta repertoires in ankylosing spondylitis patients and healthy donors. The full study cohort comprised around 25 ankylosing spondylitis patients and around 100 healthy donors. Peripheral blood samples were taken, and synovial fluid was additionally collected from ankylosing spondylitis patients.

Sequencing was carried out with an Illumina HiSeq 2500. TCR beta libraries were prepared by quantitative 5'-RACE with molecular barcodes. On the study's bioinformatics: A new computational method based on a probabilistic model of VDJ rearrangement was used to identify disease-linked TCR variants. TCRdb reworked the public reads: Q25 trimming with fastp, MiXCR clone assembly, productive beta chains retained. Each record represents a unique CDR3 protein, reported with the most common genes and DNA among its rows. TCRdb's processing, not the authors', yielded these V and J calls. Recorded for this sample are about 700,000 distinct CDR3 sequences; under 20% of them occurred a single time. Jointly, the top ten make up under 20% of the sample. Results the study describes overall, beyond this receptor: A TCR beta motif made up of 7 to 9 highly homologous amino acid variants appeared to be characteristic of blood from ankylosing spondylitis patients. A CD8+ phenotype was shown by the disease-linked clones, which were found at relatively low frequencies in peripheral blood. Some motif variants were previously reported in synovial fluid and blood of reactive arthritis patients, suggesting common disease-initiation mechanisms. The disease-linked clones were reported to be significantly enriched in matched synovial fluid samples from ankylosing spondylitis patients.

In regard to this clonotype: No antigen is known for it. Base-call qualities are not available, and no considerably larger clone is one nucleotide away.

V drops 0 bases and J drops 5 bases, leaving 13 bases in between. The CDR3 runs 14 residues from the cysteine to the phenylalanine. Only the CDR3 DNA stays, 42 bases, in frame from base 1. CDR1 and CDR2 were assigned from the germline V gene (reference sequence) as DFQATT and SNEGSKA. The receptor comes from a male donor with ankylosing spondylitis. The sample was blood, either unsorted or a sorted T cell fraction (not recorded which). The rearranged segments are TRBV20-1 and TRBJ2-5, with a tentative D gene TRBD2 over 6 matching bases. CDR3 loop: CSAREGGGVETQYF. The nucleotide sequence is given as TGCAGTGCTAGAGAGGGAGGCGGGGTGGAGACCCAGTACTTC.